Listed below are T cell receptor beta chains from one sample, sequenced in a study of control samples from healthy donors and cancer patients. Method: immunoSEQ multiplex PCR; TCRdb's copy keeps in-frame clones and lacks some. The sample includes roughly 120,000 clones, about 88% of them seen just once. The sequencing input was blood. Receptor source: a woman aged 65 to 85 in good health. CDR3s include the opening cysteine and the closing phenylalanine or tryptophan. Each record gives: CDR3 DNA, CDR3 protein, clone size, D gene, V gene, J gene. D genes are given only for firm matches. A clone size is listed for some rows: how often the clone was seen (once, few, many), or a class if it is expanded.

CDR3 DNA: TGCGCCAGCAGCCAAGAGAGAGTGAACACTGAAGCTTTCTTT; CDR3 protein: CASSQERVNTEAFF; clone size: -; D gene: -; V gene: TRBV4-3; J gene: TRBJ1-1
CDR3 DNA: TGTGCCAGCACCTCGGCCGGGACAGTGAGCGAAAAACTGTTTTTT; CDR3 protein: CASTSAGTVSEKLFF; clone size: -; D gene: TRBD1; V gene: TRBV7-9; J gene: TRBJ1-4
CDR3 DNA: TGTGCCAGCAGGACAGGGGTAGGAACCTACAATGAGCAGTTCTTC; CDR3 protein: CASRTGVGTYNEQFF; clone size: -; D gene: TRBD1; V gene: TRBV2; J gene: TRBJ2-1
CDR3 DNA: TGTGCCAGCAGCCCTCAAAGCGAGGCTGAGCAGTTCTTC; CDR3 protein: CASSPQSEAEQFF; clone size: -; D gene: -; V gene: TRBV11-3; J gene: TRBJ2-1
CDR3 DNA: TGTGCCAGCAGCCACTTAGCCCAAGAGACCCAGTACTTC; CDR3 protein: CASSHLAQETQYF; clone size: -; D gene: -; V gene: TRBV3-1/TRBV3-2; J gene: TRBJ2-5
CDR3 DNA: TGTGCCACCCGGCGGGGAGGTGAAAAACTGTTTTTT; CDR3 protein: CATRRGGEKLFF; clone size: -; D gene: -; V gene: TRBV28; J gene: TRBJ1-4
CDR3 DNA: TGTGCCAGCAAGTCAGCCCCCGCGTCACCCCTCCACTTT; CDR3 protein: CASKSAPASPLHF; clone size: -; D gene: -; V gene: TRBV2; J gene: TRBJ1-6
CDR3 DNA: TGTGCCAGCAACGACCCGGGGGAAGGACTGTTTTTT; CDR3 protein: CASNDPGEGLFF; clone size: -; D gene: -; V gene: TRBV12-3/TRBV12-4; J gene: TRBJ1-4
CDR3 DNA: TGTGCCAGCAGCTTACTGAGCGGGACAGTCTACAATGAGCAGTTCTTC; CDR3 protein: CASSLLSGTVYNEQFF; clone size: -; D gene: -; V gene: TRBV7-3; J gene: TRBJ2-1
CDR3 DNA: TGTGCCAGCAGCGATGGACAGGGGAATGACTACGAGCAGTACTTC; CDR3 protein: CASSDGQGNDYEQYF; clone size: -; D gene: TRBD1; V gene: TRBV16; J gene: TRBJ2-7
CDR3 DNA: TGCAGCGTCCCGGGACAGGGAACCCTAGGGACTATGCGCTACACCTTC; CDR3 protein: CSVPGQGTLGTMRYTF; clone size: once; D gene: TRBD1; V gene: TRBV29-1; J gene: TRBJ1-2
CDR3 DNA: TGTGCCAGCAGTTACTCGCTTACAGCAGCTGGGCAGCCCCAGCATTTT; CDR3 protein: CASSYSLTAAGQPQHF; clone size: -; D gene: -; V gene: TRBV6-2/TRBV6-3; J gene: TRBJ1-5
CDR3 DNA: TGTGCCAGCAGCTTATGGGCTAGCGGGGGCTCCTACAATGAGCAGTTCTTC; CDR3 protein: CASSLWASGGSYNEQFF; clone size: -; D gene: TRBD2; V gene: TRBV7-2; J gene: TRBJ2-1
CDR3 DNA: TGTGCCAGCAGCCCGGGGAGTGAAGCTTTCTTT; CDR3 protein: CASSPGSEAFF; clone size: -; D gene: -; V gene: TRBV7-9; J gene: TRBJ1-1
CDR3 DNA: TGTGCCAGCAGTCGGACAGGGGGGCCCTTAGAAGCTTTCTTT; CDR3 protein: CASSRTGGPLEAFF; clone size: -; D gene: TRBD1; V gene: TRBV6-5; J gene: TRBJ1-1
CDR3 DNA: TGTGCCAGCAGCCCCCCTTCTGGGGGGACAGATACGCAGTATTTT; CDR3 protein: CASSPPSGGTDTQYF; clone size: once; D gene: -; V gene: TRBV5-6; J gene: TRBJ2-3
CDR3 DNA: TGTGCCAGCAGCTTAAGGACCAGTTTTTACGAGCAGTACTTC; CDR3 protein: CASSLRTSFYEQYF; clone size: -; D gene: -; V gene: TRBV11-2; J gene: TRBJ2-7
CDR3 DNA: TGTGCCAGCAGGGAGGCGGGGGGGCACAACGGGGAGCTGTTTTTT; CDR3 protein: CASREAGGHNGELFF; clone size: -; D gene: TRBD2; V gene: TRBV25-1; J gene: TRBJ2-2
CDR3 DNA: TGTGCCAGCAGCTTACGTGGGACTAGCGGGGGGGATACGCAGTATTTT; CDR3 protein: CASSLRGTSGGDTQYF; clone size: -; D gene: TRBD2; V gene: TRBV7-6; J gene: TRBJ2-3
CDR3 DNA: TGTGCCAGCAGCTTATCGGGACAGGGTGATGGCTACACCTTC; CDR3 protein: CASSLSGQGDGYTF; clone size: few; D gene: TRBD1; V gene: TRBV11-2; J gene: TRBJ1-2
CDR3 DNA: TGTGCCAGCAGTTACTCAGGCGGGGGGGCCAACGAGCAGTACTTC; CDR3 protein: CASSYSGGGANEQYF; clone size: -; D gene: TRBD2; V gene: TRBV6-5; J gene: TRBJ2-7
CDR3 DNA: TGTGCCAGCAGCGTAACTCCGGTTCAGGAGACCCAGTACTTC; CDR3 protein: CASSVTPVQETQYF; clone size: -; D gene: -; V gene: TRBV9; J gene: TRBJ2-5
CDR3 DNA: TGTGCCAGTACCACGGCTGGCTACTCCTACAATGAGCAGTTCTTC; CDR3 protein: CASTTAGYSYNEQFF; clone size: -; D gene: -; V gene: TRBV5-4; J gene: TRBJ2-1
CDR3 DNA: TGTGCCAGCAGCTTAGGACAGGGGAGTGAAAAACTGTTTTTT; CDR3 protein: CASSLGQGSEKLFF; clone size: few; D gene: TRBD1; V gene: TRBV11-2; J gene: TRBJ1-4
CDR3 DNA: TGTGCCAGCAGCCACATGGCGGGGCGCGACTATGGCTACACCTTC; CDR3 protein: CASSHMAGRDYGYTF; clone size: -; D gene: -; V gene: TRBV3-1/TRBV3-2; J gene: TRBJ1-2
CDR3 DNA: TGTGCCAGCAGTGACAGGGGGTATGAAAAACTGTTTTTT; CDR3 protein: CASSDRGYEKLFF; clone size: -; D gene: TRBD1; V gene: TRBV6-1; J gene: TRBJ1-4
CDR3 DNA: TGTGCCAGCAGCCGACCGACAGGGGCCTGGGTGACCCAGTACTTC; CDR3 protein: CASSRPTGAWVTQYF; clone size: -; D gene: TRBD1; V gene: TRBV3-1/TRBV3-2; J gene: TRBJ2-5
CDR3 DNA: TGTGCCAGCAGCTTAGTCCTCTTCTATGGCTACACCTTC; CDR3 protein: CASSLVLFYGYTF; clone size: -; D gene: -; V gene: TRBV7-9; J gene: TRBJ1-2
CDR3 DNA: TGTGCCAGCAGCTTAGAAGGTGACGGGGAGCTGTTTTTT; CDR3 protein: CASSLEGDGELFF; clone size: -; D gene: -; V gene: TRBV11-3; J gene: TRBJ2-2
CDR3 DNA: TGTGCCAGCAGCCCCCGGACAGGGCCAGAGACCCAGTACTTC; CDR3 protein: CASSPRTGPETQYF; clone size: -; D gene: TRBD1; V gene: TRBV7-2; J gene: TRBJ2-5
CDR3 DNA: TGTGCCAGCAGCCCAAGCACGGCCCCCGAGGGCCCTGAAGCTTTCTTT; CDR3 protein: CASSPSTAPEGPEAFF; clone size: -; D gene: -; V gene: TRBV4-2; J gene: TRBJ1-1
CDR3 DNA: TGCGCCAGCAGCCGAGGACAGGGGGCCACCGGGGAGCTGTTTTTT; CDR3 protein: CASSRGQGATGELFF; clone size: -; D gene: TRBD1; V gene: TRBV4-1; J gene: TRBJ2-2
CDR3 DNA: TGTGCCAGCAGCCGGACAGGGGATAATTCACCCCTCCACTTT; CDR3 protein: CASSRTGDNSPLHF; clone size: -; D gene: TRBD1; V gene: TRBV5-4; J gene: TRBJ1-6
CDR3 DNA: TGCGCCAGCCGTCTGACAGGGGATACTGAAGCTTTCTTT; CDR3 protein: CASRLTGDTEAFF; clone size: -; D gene: TRBD1; V gene: TRBV5-1; J gene: TRBJ1-1
CDR3 DNA: TGTGCCAGCACGGAGAGCAATCAGCCCCAGCATTTT; CDR3 protein: CASTESNQPQHF; clone size: once; D gene: -; V gene: TRBV2; J gene: TRBJ1-5
CDR3 DNA: TGCGCCAGCAGCTTGTATGGTCAGGGGGCCGGGGAGACCCAGTACTTC; CDR3 protein: CASSLYGQGAGETQYF; clone size: -; D gene: TRBD1; V gene: TRBV5-1; J gene: TRBJ2-5